These 30 T cell receptor beta chains were all obtained from the same sample, sequenced in a study of CD8 T cells in Susac syndrome. After extraction with the RNeasy kit, roughly 0.45 to 1 ug of the RNA was reverse transcribed using random hexamers. TCRdb processed the immunoSEQ multiplex PCR reads anew with MiXCR; each CDR3 protein has one entry. The sample shows some 60,000 distinct CDR3 sequences, more than 80% of them seen only once. Sequencing input: CD8+ T cells from PBMCs. These TCRs come from a human donor in good health.

The chain combines TRBV4-3 with TRBJ1-2; D unresolved. This CDR3 is built from 17 residues. Germline CDR1 and CDR2: LGHNA and YSLEER. V was cut by 0 bases and J by 2 bases, with 16 bases left in between. The CDR3 loop reads CASSQDKKTVNNYGYTF. For the CDR3, the DNA is TGCGCCAGCAGCCAAGATAAGAAAACAGTAAACAACTATGGCTACACCTTC.

CDR3: CASSFYAAYEQYF. CDR3 bases: TGTGCCAGCAGCTTTTACGCGGCCTACGAGCAGTACTTC. The gene calls are TRBV4-2 and TRBJ2-7; no clear D. The length of the CDR3 is 13 residues. The germline gives CDR1 LGHNA, CDR2 YNFKEQ. Trimming removed 5 bases from V and 2 bases from J, with 10 bases in between.

The rearrangement links TRBV5-4 to TRBJ1-1; D call uncertain. The V gene lost 0 bases and the J gene lost 6 bases, with 12 bases spanning the gap. Looked up from germline, CDR1 is SGHNT and CDR2 is YYREEE (reference sequence). The CDR3 consists of 14 residues. The CDR3 sequence is CASSLEGGRAEAFF. CDR3 DNA: TGTGCCAGCAGCTTGGAGGGAGGGAGGGCTGAAGCTTTCTTT. Variable domain in full (rest from reference TRBV5-4 and TRBJ1-1): ETGVTQSPTHLIKTRGQQVTLRCSSQSGHNTVSWYQQALGQGPQFIFQYYREEENGRGNFPPRFSGLQFPNYSSELNVNALELDDSALYLCASSLEGGRAEAFFGQGTRLTVV.

The chain links TRBV27 to TRBJ2-7, with TRBD2 matching 8 bases. Germline assignment: CDR1 MNHEY and CDR2 SMNVEV (reference sequence). Trimming removed 3 bases from V and 9 bases from J; junction bases left unmatched: 13. The CDR3 contains 15 residues. The DNA of the CDR3 is TGTGCCAGCAGTTTGTCCTCCGGGGGGGCCTATGGGCAGTACTTC. Translation gives CASSLSSGGAYGQYF.

This chain uses TRBV4-1 with TRBJ2-7; 11 bases match TRBD1. CDR1 is MGHRA, CDR2 YSYEKL, per germline. Trimming cost V 0 bases and J 3 bases; bases outside gene matches: 1. CDR3 length equals 15 residues. The CDR3 protein is CASSQDGTGGYEQYF. The CDR3 DNA follows: TGCGCCAGCAGCCAAGATGGGACAGGGGGCTACGAGCAGTACTTC.

This rearrangement joins TRBV12-3 or TRBV12-4 to TRBJ2-5; no firm D call. Trimming took off 4 bases at V and 6 bases at J, with 9 bases between the two ends. This CDR3 has 12 amino acids. The CDR3 is CASSSDIQTQYF. The CDR3 DNA is TGTGCCAGCAGTTCTGACATCCAGACCCAGTACTTC.

The chain uses TRBV7-9 and TRBJ2-1, with 7 bases lining up with TRBD2. The CDR3 spans 12 residues. Germline V lookup: CDR1 SEHNR, CDR2 FQNEAQ (reference sequence). V dropped 4 bases and J dropped 7; count of bases not matched to a gene: 1. In DNA, the CDR3 is TGTGCCAGCAGCTGGGGGGGGAATGAGCAGTTCTTC. It is translated as CASSWGGNEQFF.

This chain uses TRBV4-1 with TRBJ2-1, with TRBD1 as a possible D gene (6 bases). The CDR3 has 17 residues. The germline V and J ends were trimmed by 3 bases and 3 bases, with 18 bases remaining between them. The germline V gene has CDR1 MGHRA and CDR2 YSYEKL. In nucleotides, the CDR3 is TGCGCCAGCAGCCAGATCCCCCCAGGGGATCGCTACAATGAGCAGTTCTTC. It is translated as CASSQIPPGDRYNEQFF.

The genes are TRBV7-2 and TRBJ2-2, with unresolved D. The CDR3 spans 13 residues. Germline CDR1 SGHTA, CDR2 FQGNSA. Trimming removed 1 base at V and 5 bases at J, with 5 bases between. CDR3 sequence: CASSLVETGELFF. CDR3 DNA sequence: TGTGCCAGCAGCTTAGTGGAAACCGGGGAGCTGTTTTTT.

The chain recombines TRBV9 with TRBJ2-7, with D maybe TRBD1 (5 bases). Germline V gene data show CDR1 as SGDLS and CDR2 as YYNGEE. The length of the CDR3 is 14 residues. V lost 3 bases to trimming and J lost 2 bases, with 12 bases between them. CDR3 protein: CASSDGLGAYEQYF. CDR3 DNA sequence: TGTGCCAGCAGCGACGGCTTAGGGGCCTACGAGCAGTACTTC.

This clonotype was counted once. The V and J genes are TRBV7-9 and TRBJ2-1; D is possibly TRBD1 (6 bases). The ends were cut back, 3 bases at V and 8 bases at J, with 8 bases in the middle. The CDR3 loop spans 12 amino acids. The germline V gene has CDR1 SEHNR and CDR2 FQNEAQ (reference sequence). CDR3 nucleotides: TGTGCCAGCAGCTTGCAGGGGTATGAGCAGTTCTTC. Translating it yields CASSLQGYEQFF.

The chain carries TRBV7-9 and TRBJ2-2; D not resolved. This CDR3 region has 12 residues. CDR1 is SEHNR, CDR2 FQNEAQ, per germline (reference sequence). Trimming shortened V by 3 bases and J by 6 bases, and 5 bases separated the two germline ends. The CDR3 bases are TGTGCCAGCAGCTTGCCTTCCGGGGAGCTGTTTTTT. Translated: CASSLPSGELFF.

This clonotype occurred a few times. The chain has TRBV10-3 and TRBJ2-7; D could derive from TRBD1 or TRBD2 (6 bases each). The length of the CDR3 is 17 residues. V dropped 3 bases and J dropped 4 bases, with 22 bases sitting between them. Germline V gene data show CDR1 as ENHRY and CDR2 as SYGVKD. The chain's CDR3 is CAISESPGAGIMYEQYF. DNA of the CDR3: TGTGCCATCAGTGAATCGCCGGGGGCAGGGATTATGTACGAGCAGTACTTC.

The chain recombines TRBV20-1 with TRBJ1-2; 9 nucleotides agree with TRBD1. J gave up 8 bases and V 3 bases, and 10 bases lay outside the gene matches. Germline lookup yields CDR1 DFQATT and CDR2 SNEGSKA (reference sequence). CDR3 length equals 14 residues. The CDR3, as DNA: TGCAGTGCTAGGGGAGTCCGGGACAGGGAAGGCTACACCTTC. Translation gives CSARGVRDREGYTF.

V and J are TRBV19 and TRBJ2-1; 8 nucleotides match TRBD1. V shed 3 bases, J shed 8 bases, and the junction held 3 bases outside the gene matches. The CDR3 runs to 13 residues. Germline loops: CDR1 LNHDA, CDR2 SQIVND (reference sequence). The CDR3 DNA reads TGTGCCAGTAGTATTGGGACAGGATATGAGCAGTTCTTC. Its protein is CASSIGTGYEQFF.

The chain uses TRBV21-1 and TRBJ1-2; TRBD1, the D gene given by the table, was not confirmed from the DNA. TRBV21-1 is a pseudogene. The CDR3 spans 14 residues. This CDR3 is CASSMTGENYGYTF. Written as DNA, the CDR3 is TGTGCCAGCAGCATGACAGGGGAAAACTATGGCTACACCTTC.

This clonotype was seen a single time. This chain connects TRBV3-1 to TRBJ2-3; 11 bases are shared with TRBD2. The CDR3 has 19 amino acids. Trimming cost V 0 bases and J 3 bases; bases outside gene matches: 11. Per germline, CDR1 LGHDT and CDR2 YNNKEL (reference sequence). The CDR3 sequence: CASSQEKDVAGGPTDTQYF. The DNA for the CDR3 is TGTGCCAGCAGCCAAGAGAAGGATGTAGCGGGGGGGCCTACAGATACGCAGTATTTT.

The chain carries TRBV2 and TRBJ2-1, with D perhaps matching TRBD1 (6 bases). The V end lost 0 bases, the J end lost 9 bases, and 27 bases lay between the germline ends. Germline loops: CDR1 SNHLY, CDR2 FYNNEI. This CDR3 contains 19 residues. In nucleotides, the CDR3 is TGTGCCAGCAGTGAAGCCCGTTTGGGGACGGACATCTTACAGGGTGAGCAGTTCTTC. Amino acids: CASSEARLGTDILQGEQFF. The whole variable domain, filled in from reference TRBV2 and TRBJ2-1, reads EPEVTQTPSHQVTQMGQEVILRCVPISNHLYFYWYRQILGQKVEFLVSFYNNEISEKSEIFDDQFSVERPDGSNFTLKIRSTKLEDSAMYFCASSEARLGTDILQGEQFFGPGTRLTVL.

Concerning this clonotype: At one of its ends the junction is not consistent with the germline gene, which may arise from a read error. The V gene is TRBV5-1, the J gene TRBJ2-5, with 9 bases that match TRBD2. The CDR3 is 15 residues long. Germline assignment: CDR1 SGHRS and CDR2 YFSETQ. CDR3 region: CTSSWRGGAGETQYF. CDR3 nucleotides: TGCACCAGCAGCTGGCGCGGGGGGGCCGGTGAGACCCAGTACTTC.

The chain is built from TRBV4-1 and TRBJ2-7; tentatively, D is TRBD2 (5 bases). The CDR3 extends over 15 amino acids. CDR1 and CDR2 (germline): MGHRA, YSYEKL. Trimming took off 1 base at V and 2 bases at J, with 12 bases between the two ends. CDR3 bases: TGCGCCAGCAGCCAAGTCTTCGGGGAACCCTACGAGCAGTACTTC. This gives the protein CASSQVFGEPYEQYF.

This rearrangement joins TRBV5-6 to TRBJ2-1, with 12 bases identical to TRBD2. The trim removed 1 base at V and 5 bases at J, leaving 4 bases unmatched. The CDR3 length is 16 residues. CDR1 is SGHDT, CDR2 YYEEEE, per germline. CDR3 sequence reads: CASSLRRTSGDNEQFF. CDR3 sequence (DNA): TGTGCCAGCAGCTTGCGGAGGACTAGCGGGGACAATGAGCAGTTCTTC. Looking up the rest from reference TRBV5-6 and TRBJ2-1 gives the full variable domain: DAGVTQSPTHLIKTRGQQVTLRCSPKSGHDTVSWYQQALGQGPQFIFQYYEEEERQRGNFPDRFSGHQFPNYSSELNVNALLLGDSALYLCASSLRRTSGDNEQFFGPGTRLTVL.

The J gene is TRBJ2-1, the V gene TRBV2, with a tentative D call TRBD2 (7 bases). The CDR3 extends over 11 amino acids. The ends were cut back, 10 bases at V and 7 bases at J, with 11 bases in the middle. Germline CDR1 reads SNHLY; CDR2 reads FYNNEI. CDR3 loop: CAMEGGNEQFF. Here the CDR3 DNA reads TGTGCCATGGAGGGGGGGAATGAGCAGTTCTTC.

The chain employs TRBV6-2 or TRBV6-3 and TRBJ2-5; TRBD1 matches 7 bases. CDR1 is MNHEY and CDR2 is SVGEGT in the germline V gene. CDR3 length: 14 residues. The junction had 9 bases not matched to a gene; V was cut back by 6 bases and J by 5 bases. The CDR3 here is CASRGNRGEETQYF. The CDR3 DNA sequence: TGTGCCAGCAGAGGGAACAGGGGTGAGGAGACCCAGTACTTC.

V and J are TRBV12-3 or TRBV12-4 and TRBJ2-3, with TRBD2 matching over 8 bases. The CDR3 spans 16 residues. With 3 bases clipped from V and 0 bases from J, the junction kept 5 bases outside the gene matches. DNA of the CDR3: TGTGCCAGCAGTTTGGAAAGCGGGGGTAGCACAGATACGCAGTATTTT. It translates to CASSLESGGSTDTQYF.

The rearrangement joins TRBV28 to TRBJ2-7, with 13 nucleotides matching TRBD2. CDR1 and CDR2 from the germline V gene are MDHEN and SYDVKM. The CDR3 runs 15 residues. Losses at the gene ends were 4 bases for V and 4 bases for J; bases not matched to a gene: 4. The chain's CDR3 is CASSWGLAGTYEQYF. DNA of the CDR3: TGTGCCAGCAGTTGGGGACTAGCGGGAACATACGAGCAGTACTTC.

In this sample, this clonotype turned up a few times. The genes are TRBV12-3 or TRBV12-4 and TRBJ2-3; D is uncertain. The length of the CDR3 is 12 residues. With 3 bases removed from V and 7 bases from J, the gap between germline ends came to 8 bases. The CDR3, as DNA: TGTGCCAGCAGTTTGACCGCCAATACGCAGTATTTT. Translating gives CASSLTANTQYF.

The chain joins TRBV19 to TRBJ2-1, with a possible D match to TRBD2 (7 bases). The CDR3 loop spans 15 amino acids. CDR1 is LNHDA, CDR2 SQIVND, per germline (reference sequence). Deletions cut 5 bases from V and 10 bases from J, with 21 bases between. The CDR3 protein is CASSPGGPPGGEQFF. The CDR3 DNA reads as TGTGCCAGTAGTCCCGGGGGGCCCCCGGGTGGCGAGCAGTTCTTC.

The chain links TRBV4-3 to TRBJ1-6, with 7 nucleotides matching TRBD1. CDR3 length: 15 residues. CDR1 and CDR2 (germline): LGHNA, YSLEER. The ends lost 0 bases at V and 7 bases at J; junction bases unmatched: 3. CDR3 in amino acids: CASSQDTTGNSPLHF. The CDR3 DNA follows: TGCGCCAGCAGCCAAGATACGACAGGGAATTCACCCCTCCACTTT.

V is TRBV5-4 and J is TRBJ2-1; 7 bases are a match to TRBD1. This CDR3 spans 15 amino acids. Germline V gives CDR1 SGHNT, CDR2 YYREEE (reference sequence). Trimming at V came to 1 base and at J to 1 base, leaving 2 bases not matched to a gene. The CDR3 loop reads CASSLRGQSYNEQFF. The CDR3 bases are TGTGCCAGCAGCTTGAGGGGGCAGTCCTACAATGAGCAGTTCTTC.

The J gene is TRBJ2-5, the V gene TRBV7-9; D not resolved. CDR1 and CDR2 (germline): SEHNR, FQNEAQ (reference sequence). V lost 6 bases, J lost 5 bases, and 16 bases lay in between. This CDR3 has 14 residues. The CDR3 DNA is TGTGCCAGCAGTCCCGCCGAATTCGGGGAGACCCAGTACTTC. Amino acids: CASSPAEFGETQYF.